Shown below are 5 T cell receptor beta chains from a single sample sequenced in a study of identical twins. TCRdb processed the 5' RACE reads anew with MiXCR; each CDR3 protein has one entry. The profile covers around 570,000 distinct CDR3 sequences, with more than 9% appearing a single time and roughly 3% taken by the ten largest. In addition, the sample was reused for a study of yellow fever vaccine responses in identical twins.

Sequencing used PBMCs. The receptor source for this set is a woman under 30 in good health.

The sample holds a few counts of this clonotype. The CDR3 reads CAWSETGNYGYTF. The CDR3 DNA follows: TGTGCCTGGAGTGAGACCGGTAACTATGGCTACACCTTC. The rearrangement links TRBV30 to TRBJ1-2, with no clear D. The CDR3 is 13 residues long. CDR1 and CDR2 from the germline V gene are GTSNPN and SVGIG (reference sequence). V was shortened by 1 base and J by 1 base, with 7 bases between the two germline ends.

The chain joins TRBV3-1 to TRBJ2-1; a weak D match, TRBD2 (6 bases). The V gene's germline CDR1 is LGHDT and CDR2 YNNKEL (reference sequence). The CDR3 sequence is 14 residues long. V was shortened by 1 base and J by 7 bases, with 11 bases between the two germline ends. CDR3: CASSQAGSGNEQFF. The CDR3 nucleotides read TGTGCCAGCAGCCAAGCCGGGAGCGGGAATGAGCAGTTCTTC.

Only a few counts were recorded for this clonotype. This chain links TRBV29-1 with TRBJ2-1; TRBD2 matches 7 bases. CDR3 size: 13 residues. Germline V gene sequence: CDR1 SQVTM, CDR2 ANQGSEA. The junction had 4 bases not matched to a gene; V was cut back by 5 bases and J by 3 bases. In DNA form, the CDR3 reads TGCAGCGTTCCGCGGGGGAACTACAATGAGCAGTTCTTC. It is translated as CSVPRGNYNEQFF.

There are many counts of this clonotype. The rearrangement uses TRBV12-3 or TRBV12-4 and TRBJ1-4; tentatively, D is TRBD1 (6 bases). V dropped 7 bases and J dropped 7 bases, with 16 bases sitting between them. The CDR3 runs to 14 residues. The CDR3 DNA sequence: TGTGCCAGCAATACACAGGGAGGGAGTGAAAAACTGTTTTTT. Protein: CASNTQGGSEKLFF.

This clonotype was detected ten times or more. This chain joins TRBV29-1 and TRBJ2-1; D gene uncertain. V shed 0 bases and J shed 8 bases, with 11 bases lying between them. This CDR3 spans 13 amino acids. Germline CDR1 SQVTM, CDR2 ANQGSEA. The CDR3 loop is CSVEEGWLDEQFF. The DNA for the CDR3 is TGCAGCGTTGAAGAGGGGTGGTTAGATGAGCAGTTCTTC.